This TCR beta chain was sequenced during a study of cytomegalovirus exposure and HLA in healthy donors. The germline V gene encodes CDR1 MNHNY and CDR2 SVGAGI (reference sequence). The V and J ends lost 7 bases and 0 bases respectively, with 9 bases between them. This CDR3 has 14 amino acids. The PCR was carried out with 60 Vbeta primers and 13 Jbeta primers. Clones were read by immunoSEQ multiplex PCR, and TCRdb kept only the in-frame ones, dropping some. This table has fewer than 250,000 clones, around 83% appearing once. Details on this clone: The antigen remains unidentified.

Whole-study findings and limits: Several of the most significant clusters appeared linked to common viral pathogens, based on a later analysis. Accounts indicate the classifier identified cytomegalovirus status with strong specificity and sensitivity. In a later analysis, V- and J-gene trimming of beta chains associated with a DCLRE1C missense variant, replicated independently. Per a prior analysis, the majority of TCR beta V segments were productive roughly 87% or roughly 30% of the time.

This chain joins TRBV6-6 and TRBJ2-2; a weak D match, TRBD1 (6 bases). The clonotype originates from a woman between 50 and 59 years old in good health and CMV-seropositive. Material for sequencing was PBMCs. CDR3 coding DNA: TGTGCCAGCAAGGGACAAGCGAACACCGGGGAGCTGTTTTTT. Translating it yields CASKGQANTGELFF.